Below are 23 T cell receptor beta chains sequenced from a single sample in a study of T cell responses to AZD1222 COVID-19 vaccine. Assay used: immunoSEQ multiplex PCR; TCRdb lists only in-frame clones, some missing. The data hold approximately 140,000 clones, with roughly 92% observed a single time. This specimen was peripheral blood, taken 28 days after the second AZD1222 dose. The receptor source for this set is an adult who received the AZD1222 COVID-19 vaccine.

The chain links TRBV7-3 to TRBJ2-2, with D perhaps matching TRBD1 (6 bases). V lost 2 bases to trimming and J lost 5 bases, with 15 bases between them. Germline CDR1 SGHTA, CDR2 FQGTGA. This CDR3 is built from 16 residues. The CDR3 DNA is TGTGCCAGCAGCTTAGTCGGCAGGGGAAATACCGGGGAGCTGTTTTTT. It is translated as CASSLVGRGNTGELFF. The full variable domain, rest sourced from reference TRBV7-3 and TRBJ2-2, is GAGVSQTPSNKVTEKGKYVELRCDPISGHTALYWYRQSLGQGPEFLIYFQGTGAADDSGLPNDRFFAVRPEGSVSTLKIQRTERGDSAVYLCASSLVGRGNTGELFFGEGSRLTVL.

V gene TRBV5-4 combines with J gene TRBJ2-5; unclear D gene. The germline V gene has CDR1 SGHNT and CDR2 YYREEE (reference sequence). V was shortened by 4 bases and J by 4 bases, with 8 bases between the two germline ends. This CDR3 has 12 residues. The CDR3: CASSHIRETQYF. CDR3 nucleotide sequence: TGTGCCAGCAGCCATATCCGAGAGACCCAGTACTTC.

This chain's CDR3 is CASSFDTGYTGELFF. The CDR3 nucleotides read TGTGCCAGCAGCTTCGATACAGGTTACACCGGGGAGCTGTTTTTT. The chain couples TRBV7-2 to TRBJ2-2; tentatively, D is TRBD1 (5 bases). The CDR3 covers 15 residues. Trimming shortened V by 3 bases and J by 3 bases, and 11 bases separated the two germline ends. Germline loops: CDR1 SGHTA, CDR2 FQGNSA.

The chain couples TRBV27 to TRBJ2-7; TRBD2 matches at 10 bases. V gave up 3 bases and J gave up 6 bases; unmatched junction bases: 2. The CDR3 is made up of 13 amino acids. Germline values: CDR1 MNHEY, CDR2 SMNVEV (reference sequence). The CDR3 nucleotides read TGTGCCAGCAGTTTGACTAGCGGGTCCGAGCAGTACTTC. Its translation: CASSLTSGSEQYF.

The rearrangement joins TRBV14 to TRBJ1-1; no reliable D call. The V end lost 2 bases, the J end lost 1 base, and 5 bases lay between the germline ends. Germline V gene sequence: CDR1 SGHDN, CDR2 FVKESK. The CDR3 length is 13 residues. The CDR3 sequence is CASSQSRNTEAFF. For the CDR3, the DNA is TGTGCCAGCAGCCAATCGAGGAACACTGAAGCTTTCTTT.

The chain employs TRBV29-1 and TRBJ2-3, with D maybe TRBD1 (5 bases). The ends were cut back, 4 bases at V and 5 bases at J, with 10 bases in the middle. This CDR3 is built from 12 residues. CDR1 SQVTM and CDR2 ANQGSEA come from the germline V gene. CDR3 in DNA: TGCAGCGTTGTCAGGGCCGGAGATACGCAGTATTTT. Protein sequence: CSVVRAGDTQYF.

There are a few counts of this clone. The genes are TRBV7-3 and TRBJ2-5, with 8 positions matching TRBD2. Germline V gene data show CDR1 as SGHTA and CDR2 as FQGTGA. J lost 4 bases, V lost 4 bases, and 8 bases had no gene match. The CDR3 sequence is 15 residues long. CDR3 region: CASSSSGTSSETQYF. The DNA for the CDR3 is TGTGCCAGCAGCTCCTCCGGGACTAGTTCAGAGACCCAGTACTTC.

The J gene is TRBJ2-7, the V gene TRBV27, with D possibly TRBD2 on 6 matching bases. CDR1 MNHEY and CDR2 SMNVEV come from the germline V gene (reference sequence). The CDR3 consists of 13 residues. V lost 6 bases and J 3 bases, leaving 12 bases between the germline ends. DNA for the CDR3: TGTGCCAGCAGCCCGGGACTTAGCTACGAGCAGTACTTC. Translated, it gives CASSPGLSYEQYF.

V usage is TRBV11-3 and J usage is TRBJ1-1, with no clear D. Germline V lookup: CDR1 SGHNT, CDR2 YENEEA. Trimming shortened V by 2 bases and J by 5 bases, and 9 bases separated the two germline ends. The CDR3 length is 13 residues. The CDR3, as DNA: TGTGCCAGCAGCTTATCGGCGGGTACTGAAGCTTTCTTT. As protein: CASSLSAGTEAFF.

This chain joins TRBV30 and TRBJ2-1; 9 nucleotides agree with TRBD1. The CDR3 extends over 11 amino acids. J gave up 14 bases and V 2 bases, and 4 bases lay outside the gene matches. Germline loops: CDR1 GTSNPN, CDR2 SVGIG (reference sequence). The CDR3 reads CAWSFTGGKFF. CDR3 coding DNA: TGTGCCTGGAGTTTCACAGGGGGCAAGTTCTTC.

The rearrangement links TRBV11-2 to TRBJ2-3, with 7 nucleotides matching TRBD1. V gave up 3 bases and J gave up 1 base; unmatched junction bases: 7. This CDR3 comprises 16 residues. Germline loops: CDR1 SGHAT, CDR2 FQNNGV. The CDR3 region is CASSFHQGVGTDTQYF. CDR3 in DNA: TGTGCCAGCAGCTTCCACCAGGGGGTTGGCACAGATACGCAGTATTTT.

The genes are TRBV2 and TRBJ2-7; D may be TRBD1 (6 bases). The germline V gene encodes CDR1 SNHLY and CDR2 FYNNEI. V lost 10 bases, J lost 2 bases, and 15 bases lay in between. This CDR3 spans 13 amino acids. In DNA, the CDR3 is TGTGCCATTTACCAGGGGATGACCTACGAGCAGTACTTC. It yields the protein CAIYQGMTYEQYF. The full variable domain, in which reference TRBV2 and TRBJ2-7 provide the parts outside the CDR3, is EPEVTQTPSHQVTQMGQEVILRCVPISNHLYFYWYRQILGQKVEFLVSFYNNEISEKSEIFDDQFSVERPDGSNFTLKIRSTKLEDSAMYFCAIYQGMTYEQYFGPGTRLTVT.

The chain couples TRBV5-1 to TRBJ2-4; the D call may be TRBD1 or TRBD2 (5 bases each). V was shortened by 4 bases and J by 9 bases, with 20 bases between the two germline ends. CDR1 and CDR2 (germline): SGHRS, YFSETQ. This CDR3 has 15 amino acids. CDR3 nucleotides: TGCGCCAGCAGCACGGGACCCCCCCAAGGTGGCATTCAGTACTTC. It is translated as CASSTGPPQGGIQYF.

The J gene is TRBJ2-7, the V gene TRBV3-1 (or the pseudogene TRBV3-2), with unresolved D. CDR3 length: 15 residues. Looked up from germline, CDR1 is LGHDT and CDR2 is YNNKEL (reference sequence). V shed 2 bases and J shed 0 bases, with 11 bases lying between them. The CDR3 region is CASSQIWVHSYEQYF. In DNA, the CDR3 is TGTGCCAGCAGCCAAATATGGGTCCACTCCTACGAGCAGTACTTC.

The chain has TRBV9 and TRBJ2-5; a weak D match, TRBD1 (6 bases). This CDR3 spans 15 amino acids. Per the germline V gene, CDR1 is SGDLS and CDR2 is YYNGEE. The germline V and J ends were trimmed by 1 base and 3 bases, with 13 bases remaining between them. The CDR3 loop reads CASSVTGTIKETQYF. The CDR3 DNA reads as TGTGCCAGCAGCGTAACCGGGACAATTAAAGAGACCCAGTACTTC.

The gene calls are TRBV6-1 and TRBJ2-1; weak D call: TRBD2 (6 bases). Germline V CDR1 and CDR2: MNHNS, SASEGT. The CDR3 contains 15 residues. V lost 2 bases and J 0 bases, leaving 8 bases between the germline ends. This chain's CDR3 is CASSELGSSYNEQFF. The CDR3 DNA sequence: TGTGCCAGCAGTGAACTCGGGAGCTCCTACAATGAGCAGTTCTTC.

The chain joins TRBV29-1 to TRBJ1-5, with TRBD1 as a possible D gene (5 bases). Trimming pared 4 bases from V and 0 bases from J, leaving 10 bases between. The CDR3 consists of 14 residues. Germline V CDR1 and CDR2: SQVTM, ANQGSEA. CDR3: CSVGDTGSNQPQHF. The CDR3 bases are TGCAGCGTTGGCGATACAGGTAGCAATCAGCCCCAGCATTTT.

The rearrangement joins TRBV9 to TRBJ2-3; 7 nucleotides match TRBD1. J gave up 6 bases and V 3 bases, and 10 bases lay outside the gene matches. This CDR3 comprises 15 residues. Germline assignment: CDR1 SGDLS and CDR2 YYNGEE. CDR3 residues: CASSGRDSSIDTQYF. As DNA, the CDR3 is TGTGCCAGCAGCGGACGGGACAGTTCAATCGATACGCAGTATTTT.

This clone was counted once. V gene TRBV10-3 combines with J gene TRBJ1-5; 7 nucleotides agree with TRBD1. Losses at the gene ends were 0 bases for V and 6 bases for J; bases not matched to a gene: 8. The germline gives CDR1 ENHRY, CDR2 SYGVKD. The CDR3 spans 16 residues. The CDR3 DNA reads TGTGCCATCAGTGAGTCTGACAGGGTTGGTGGTCAGCCCCAGCATTTT. It codes for CAISESDRVGGQPQHF.

The chain recombines TRBV5-6 with TRBJ1-2; D not resolved. Germline CDR1 and CDR2: SGHDT and YYEEEE. V lost 0 bases and J 2 bases, leaving 8 bases between the germline ends. This CDR3 is 14 amino acids long. The DNA of the CDR3 is TGTGCCAGCAGCTTGGAATCGGTGAACTATGGCTACACCTTC. Translating gives CASSLESVNYGYTF.

This sequence joins TRBV11-3 and TRBJ2-7; a possible D gene is TRBD1 (6 bases). This CDR3 is 15 amino acids long. Trimming left V 1 base short and J 3 bases short, with 13 bases between. The germline CDR1 and CDR2 sequences are SGHNT and YENEEA. This CDR3 reads CASSLGTGQLYEQYF. Here the CDR3 DNA reads TGTGCCAGCAGCTTAGGGACGGGACAACTCTACGAGCAGTACTTC.

This chain links TRBV19 with TRBJ1-3, with TRBD1 as a possible D gene (5 bases). Germline V gene sequence: CDR1 LNHDA, CDR2 SQIVND (reference sequence). The V gene lost 6 bases and the J gene lost 0 bases, with 6 bases spanning the gap. This CDR3 contains 13 residues. CDR3 sequence (DNA): TGTGCCAGTAGGGGACTCTCTGGAAACACCATATATTTT. It encodes CASRGLSGNTIYF. The full variable domain, rest sourced from reference TRBV19 and TRBJ1-3, is DGGITQSPKYLFRKEGQNVTLSCEQNLNHDAMYWYRQDPGQGLRLIYYSQIVNDFQKGDIAEGYSVSREKKESFPLTVTSAQKNPTAFYLCASRGLSGNTIYFGEGSWLTVV.

The chain combines TRBV7-2 with TRBJ1-5, with 9 positions matching TRBD1. In germline, CDR1 is SGHTA, CDR2 FQGNSA. The CDR3 consists of 16 residues. The ends lost 5 bases at V and 3 bases at J; junction bases unmatched: 8. The chain's CDR3 is CASSDPGTGYNQPQHF. CDR3 nucleotides: TGTGCCAGCAGCGACCCCGGGACAGGGTACAATCAGCCCCAGCATTTT.